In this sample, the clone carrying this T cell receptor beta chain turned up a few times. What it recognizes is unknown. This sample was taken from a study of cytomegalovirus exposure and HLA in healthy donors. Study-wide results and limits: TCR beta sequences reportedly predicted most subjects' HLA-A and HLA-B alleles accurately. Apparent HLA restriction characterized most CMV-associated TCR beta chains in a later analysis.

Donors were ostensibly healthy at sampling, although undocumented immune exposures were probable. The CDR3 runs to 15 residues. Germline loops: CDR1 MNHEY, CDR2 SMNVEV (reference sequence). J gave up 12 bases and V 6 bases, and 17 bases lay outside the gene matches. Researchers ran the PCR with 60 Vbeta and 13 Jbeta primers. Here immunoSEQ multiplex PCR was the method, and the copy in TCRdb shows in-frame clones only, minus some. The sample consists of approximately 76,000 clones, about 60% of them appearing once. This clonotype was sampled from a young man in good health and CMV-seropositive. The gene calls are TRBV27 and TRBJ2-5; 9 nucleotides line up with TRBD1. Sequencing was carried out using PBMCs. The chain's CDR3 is CASSVSGTGNNVEYF. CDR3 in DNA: TGTGCCAGCAGCGTCTCCGGGACAGGGAATAACGTCGAGTACTTC.